This T cell receptor (beta chain) was obtained from a study of PD-1 blockade in classical Hodgkin lymphoma. With respect to this clone: Its antigen is not identified.

The table came from immunoSEQ multiplex PCR; TCRdb's copy has only in-frame clones and leaves some out. The table lists 75,000 to 100,000 clones, under 95% of them singletons, with 2% in the top ten. The time point: cycle 4 day 1 (C4D1), after 6 weeks of nivolumab. Brentuximab vedotin exposure varied, and every patient relapsed after autologous stem cell transplantation. Overall study findings and caveats: Reasons behind the repertoire differences stay unclear, perhaps disease activity or earlier therapy. At baseline, newly diagnosed patients reportedly showed less TCR diversity than healthy donors. Partial responders and progressors had significantly lower baseline TCR diversity.

This sample comprised peripheral blood mononuclear cells (PBMCs), obtained before the fourth cycle of nivolumab. The receptor was isolated from a human donor with classical Hodgkin lymphoma.

The CDR3 sequence is CASTLTGAGGGYEQYF. The CDR3 DNA follows: TGTGCCAGCACTCTTACAGGCGCAGGGGGCGGCTACGAGCAGTACTTC. The V call is TRBV27, the J call TRBJ2-7, with 8 bases aligning to TRBD1. The CDR3 is 16 amino acids. V gave up 7 bases and J gave up 3 bases; unmatched junction bases: 14. The germline V gene encodes CDR1 MNHEY and CDR2 SMNVEV (reference sequence).